This T cell receptor (beta chain) was profiled in a study of blood T cell repertoires in COVID-19. Overall study: Both acute and convalescent COVID-19 samples were obtained from the United States, Italy and Spain. The cDNA or gDNA used as material had been derived from T cells, B-cell-depleted T cells, or PBMCs.

The germline gives CDR1 LGHNA, CDR2 YSLEER. With 4 bases removed from V and 9 bases from J, the gap between germline ends came to 23 bases. The CDR3 is 16 residues long. Using immunoSEQ multiplex PCR, the repertoire was profiled, and TCRdb retains in-frame clones only, with some absent. Among nearly 350,000 clones listed, around 83% were seen once. This TCR was sampled from a man in his thirties or forties with active or convalescent COVID-19. This chain joins TRBV4-3 and TRBJ2-3; D is perhaps TRBD1 (8 bases). The sample taken for sequencing was peripheral blood. The CDR3 DNA sequence: TGCGCCAGCAGCCTCAGAACAGGGGGGGAGTTTAGAACGCAGTATTTT. Protein: CASSLRTGGEFRTQYF.